The rows below give T cell receptor beta chains drawn from one sample of a study of T cell changes during pregnancy in multiple sclerosis. This table comes from immunoSEQ multiplex PCR, and its TCRdb copy is limited to in-frame clones, with some not included. Of more than 55,000 clones in the sample, 94% are singletons; the top ten hold about 3%. The sample here was CD8+ T cells from peripheral blood mononuclear cells, taken in the third trimester of pregnancy. The receptors derive from a female donor with multiple sclerosis, enrolled in a pregnancy study. The CDR3 runs from the conserved cysteine through the conserved F or W. Each record gives: V gene, clone size, J gene, D gene, CDR3 protein, CDR3 DNA. The D gene is left open where the match is weak. The size field is filled for only some rows; it gives once, few, many or a size class.

V gene: TRBV5-5; clone size: .; J gene: TRBJ2-7; D gene: TRBD1; CDR3 protein: CASSLGDSNSYEQYF; CDR3 DNA: TGTGCCAGCAGTTTAGGGGACAGTAACTCCTACGAGCAGTACTTC
V gene: TRBV14; clone size: .; J gene: TRBJ2-5; D gene: TRBD2; CDR3 protein: CASSHMGGSQETQYF; CDR3 DNA: TGTGCCAGCAGCCATATGGGGGGGTCCCAAGAGACCCAGTACTTC
V gene: TRBV27; clone size: .; J gene: TRBJ2-1; D gene: TRBD1; CDR3 protein: CASSSLFSGTGVNEQFF; CDR3 DNA: TGTGCCAGCAGTTCCCTTTTTAGTGGGACAGGGGTCAATGAGCAGTTCTTC
V gene: TRBV28; clone size: .; J gene: TRBJ2-5; D gene: .; CDR3 protein: CASSGEAEGQETQYF; CDR3 DNA: TGTGCCAGCAGTGGGGAGGCGGAAGGGCAAGAGACCCAGTACTTC
V gene: TRBV28; clone size: .; J gene: TRBJ2-1; D gene: TRBD2; CDR3 protein: CASSLRLAGGYNEQFF; CDR3 DNA: TGTGCCAGCAGTTTAAGGTTGGCGGGGGGATACAATGAGCAGTTCTTC
V gene: TRBV6-4; clone size: .; J gene: TRBJ2-3; D gene: TRBD2; CDR3 protein: CASSEGGRATDTQYF; CDR3 DNA: TGTGCCAGCAGTGAGGGCGGGAGGGCCACAGATACGCAGTATTTT
V gene: TRBV28; clone size: .; J gene: TRBJ2-7; D gene: TRBD2; CDR3 protein: CASTEAGRGYEQYF; CDR3 DNA: TGTGCCAGCACCGAGGCAGGGCGGGGGTACGAGCAGTACTTC
V gene: TRBV19; clone size: .; J gene: TRBJ2-1; D gene: TRBD2; CDR3 protein: CATQLAGPYNEQFF; CDR3 DNA: TGTGCCACCCAACTAGCGGGTCCGTACAATGAGCAGTTCTTC
V gene: TRBV4-1; clone size: once; J gene: TRBJ2-5; D gene: .; CDR3 protein: CASSQRSGLEAETQYF; CDR3 DNA: TGCGCCAGCAGCCAACGCTCGGGACTCGAAGCAGAGACCCAGTACTTC
V gene: TRBV13; clone size: .; J gene: TRBJ2-7; D gene: TRBD1; CDR3 protein: CASSFDRVTYEQYF; CDR3 DNA: TGTGCCAGCAGCTTCGACAGGGTTACCTACGAGCAGTACTTC
V gene: TRBV5-1; clone size: .; J gene: TRBJ1-1; D gene: .; CDR3 protein: CASSSGLGDTEAFF; CDR3 DNA: TGCGCCAGCAGCTCGGGACTGGGGGACACTGAAGCTTTCTTT
V gene: TRBV9; clone size: .; J gene: TRBJ2-2; D gene: .; CDR3 protein: CASSERPGDNTGELFF; CDR3 DNA: TGTGCCAGCAGCGAAAGACCCGGGGATAACACCGGGGAGCTGTTTTTT
V gene: TRBV2; clone size: .; J gene: TRBJ2-2; D gene: TRBD2; CDR3 protein: CASIAREVANTGELFF; CDR3 DNA: TGTGCCAGCATTGCCCGGGAGGTGGCGAACACCGGGGAGCTGTTTTTT
V gene: TRBV7-9; clone size: once; J gene: TRBJ2-3; D gene: .; CDR3 protein: CASSPPPGEGVNTQYF; CDR3 DNA: TGTGCCAGCAGCCCCCCACCGGGAGAAGGGGTGAATACGCAGTATTTT
V gene: TRBV27; clone size: .; J gene: TRBJ2-3; D gene: TRBD2; CDR3 protein: CASRTVGGSTDTQYF; CDR3 DNA: TGTGCCAGCAGGACGGTTGGCGGGAGTACAGATACGCAGTATTTT
V gene: TRBV27; clone size: .; J gene: TRBJ2-7; D gene: TRBD2; CDR3 protein: CASSSLAGGPQPYEQYF; CDR3 DNA: TGTGCCAGCAGTTCCCTAGCGGGAGGGCCCCAACCCTACGAGCAGTACTTC
V gene: TRBV7-9; clone size: once; J gene: TRBJ2-5; D gene: .; CDR3 protein: CASSLAYQQETQYF; CDR3 DNA: TGTGCCAGCAGCTTAGCGTACCAGCAAGAGACCCAGTACTTC
V gene: TRBV5-6; clone size: .; J gene: TRBJ2-7; D gene: TRBD1; CDR3 protein: CASSSNRGPYEQYF; CDR3 DNA: TGTGCCAGCAGCTCTAACAGGGGGCCCTACGAGCAGTACTTC
V gene: TRBV27; clone size: .; J gene: TRBJ2-3; D gene: TRBD2; CDR3 protein: CASSVTGGPDTQYF; CDR3 DNA: TGTGCCAGCAGCGTGACGGGAGGGCCAGATACGCAGTATTTT
V gene: TRBV29-1; clone size: .; J gene: TRBJ2-7; D gene: TRBD1; CDR3 protein: CSATDRGHYEQYF; CDR3 DNA: TGCAGCGCGACCGACAGGGGGCACTACGAGCAGTACTTC
V gene: TRBV6-1; clone size: .; J gene: TRBJ2-3; D gene: .; CDR3 protein: CASSEAKGSTDTQYF; CDR3 DNA: TGTGCCAGCAGTGAAGCGAAGGGGAGCACAGATACGCAGTATTTT
V gene: TRBV5-1; clone size: .; J gene: TRBJ2-1; D gene: .; CDR3 protein: CASSYDSYNEQFF; CDR3 DNA: TGCGCCAGCAGCTATGACTCTTACAATGAGCAGTTCTTC